This entry features one T cell receptor beta chain sequence. This CDR3 has 14 residues. V was clipped by 3 bases and J by 2 bases, with 11 bases between them. This sample was included in a study of Ad26.COV2.S vaccination and SARS-CoV-2 variants. The repertoire was sequenced with immunoSEQ multiplex PCR; TCRdb's copy has only in-frame clones and lacks some. The table records some 500,000 clones, 85% to 90% of them present only once. This sample's treatment: 19 received Ad26.COV2.S at low or high dose, single or two shots; about 5 received placebo; per-sample allocation not given. After the first vaccine or placebo injection, samples were drawn on day 63. Vaccination employed an Ad26 vector expressing the Wuhan-strain SARS-CoV-2 spike.

The TCR originated in a person aged 18-60 years who received the Ad26.COV2.S COVID-19 vaccine or a placebo. The V gene is TRBV5-3, the J gene TRBJ2-5, with unresolved D. TRBV5-3 is an open reading frame whose function is uncertain. Sequences were derived from peripheral blood, sampled in a trial of Ad26.COV2.S vaccine versus placebo. The chain's CDR3 is CARSSRFIQETQYF. CDR3 bases: TGTGCCAGAAGCTCCAGGTTTATACAAGAGACCCAGTACTTC.